The present entry profiles one T cell receptor beta chain with its context. Within the sample, other DNA sequences also encode this same CDR3. The table came from immunoSEQ multiplex PCR; TCRdb's copy has only in-frame clones and leaves some out. Among approximately 400,000 clones listed, about 89% were seen once. This sample was included in a study of blood T cell repertoires in COVID-19. Overall study: T cells, B-cell-depleted T cells, or PBMCs supplied cDNA or gDNA.

The sequence derives from a man aged 35 to 55 with acute or convalescent COVID-19. The sequenced sample consisted of peripheral blood.

CDR3 nucleotides: TGTGCCAGCAGCCCGGGGGGGATGAACACTGAAGCTTTCTTT. Amino acids: CASSPGGMNTEAFF. J is TRBJ1-1 and V is TRBV28; D is perhaps TRBD1 (5 bases). CDR1 and CDR2 from the germline V gene are MDHEN and SYDVKM. Trimming took 6 bases from V and 0 from J, leaving 11 bases between them. The CDR3 length is 14 residues. The variable domain in full, completed from reference TRBV28 and TRBJ1-1, reads DVKVTQSSRYLVKRTGEKVFLECVQDMDHENMFWYRQDPGLGLRLIYFSYDVKMKEKGDIPEGYSVSREKKERFSLILESASTNQTSMYLCASSPGGMNTEAFFGQGTRLTVV.